The T cell receptor (beta chain) described here comes from a study of T cell responses to AZD1222 COVID-19 vaccine. Study-wide results and limits: Baseline antibody screening turned up just a handful of seropositive AZD1222 recipients. The span of vaccine-associated CD4 TCRs extended across spike, with dominance at 160-218 and 743-854. Donors, mostly white British, included more females; clonal diversity was possibly underestimated. Two AZD1222 doses significantly raised spike-specific TCR breadth and depth over controls.

Profiled with immunoSEQ multiplex PCR; TCRdb holds only in-frame clones, not every one. In total, the table holds 150,000 or so clones. To note about this clone: Its antigen is unidentified.

The V gene lost 3 bases and the J gene lost 4 bases, with 13 bases spanning the gap. Germline V gene sequence: CDR1 MNHEY, CDR2 SMNVEV (reference sequence). The CDR3 is 15 residues long. The chain has TRBV27 and TRBJ2-1; perhaps TRBD2 as D (6 bases). Source material: peripheral blood. This sequence was found in an adult in good health. The CDR3: CASSFRDSAYNEQFF. The CDR3 nucleotides read TGTGCCAGCAGTTTCAGGGACTCGGCTTACAATGAGCAGTTCTTC.